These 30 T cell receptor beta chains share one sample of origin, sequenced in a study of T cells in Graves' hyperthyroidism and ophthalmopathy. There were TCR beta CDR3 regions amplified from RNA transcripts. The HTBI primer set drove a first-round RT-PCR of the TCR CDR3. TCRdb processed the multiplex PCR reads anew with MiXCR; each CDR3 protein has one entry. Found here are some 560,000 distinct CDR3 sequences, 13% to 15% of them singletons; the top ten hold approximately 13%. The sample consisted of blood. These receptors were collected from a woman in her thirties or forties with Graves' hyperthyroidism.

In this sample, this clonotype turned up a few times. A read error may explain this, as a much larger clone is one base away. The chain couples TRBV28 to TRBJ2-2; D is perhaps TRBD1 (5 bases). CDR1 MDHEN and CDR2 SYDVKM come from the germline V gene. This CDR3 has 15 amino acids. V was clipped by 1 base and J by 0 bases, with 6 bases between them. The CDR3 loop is CASSLSGPNTGELFF. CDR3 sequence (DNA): TGTGCCAGCAGTTTATCAGGGCCGAACACCGGGGAGCTGTTTTTT.

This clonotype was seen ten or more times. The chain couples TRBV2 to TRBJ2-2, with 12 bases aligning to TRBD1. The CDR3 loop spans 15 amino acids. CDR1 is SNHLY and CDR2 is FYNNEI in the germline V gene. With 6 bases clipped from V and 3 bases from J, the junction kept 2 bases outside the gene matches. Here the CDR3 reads CASRGTGGHTGELFF. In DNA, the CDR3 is TGTGCCAGCAGAGGGACAGGGGGCCACACCGGGGAGCTGTTTTTT.

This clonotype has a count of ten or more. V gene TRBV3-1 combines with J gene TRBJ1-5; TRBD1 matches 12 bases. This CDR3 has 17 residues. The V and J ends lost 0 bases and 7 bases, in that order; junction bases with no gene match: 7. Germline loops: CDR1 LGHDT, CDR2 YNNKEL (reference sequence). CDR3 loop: CASSQDPPGTGGQPQHF. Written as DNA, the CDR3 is TGTGCCAGCAGCCAAGATCCTCCGGGGACAGGGGGCCAGCCCCAGCATTTT.

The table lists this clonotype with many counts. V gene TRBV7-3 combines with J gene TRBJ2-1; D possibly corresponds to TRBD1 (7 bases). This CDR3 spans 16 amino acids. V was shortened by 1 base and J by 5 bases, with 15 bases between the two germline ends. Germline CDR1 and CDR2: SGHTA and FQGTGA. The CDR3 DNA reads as TGTGCCAGCAGCTTAAATCTGGGGGGACAGAACAATGAGCAGTTCTTC. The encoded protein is CASSLNLGGQNNEQFF.

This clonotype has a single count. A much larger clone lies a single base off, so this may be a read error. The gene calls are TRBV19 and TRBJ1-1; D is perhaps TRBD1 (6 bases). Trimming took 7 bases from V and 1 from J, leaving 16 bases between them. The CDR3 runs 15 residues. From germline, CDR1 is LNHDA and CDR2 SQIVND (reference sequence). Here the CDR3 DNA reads TGTGCCAGTAATTTGGACAGCGCTCGGAACACTGAAGCTTTCTTT. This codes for CASNLDSARNTEAFF.

The chain's CDR3 is CASSVGKTASYEQYF. DNA of the CDR3: TGTGCCAGCAGCGTAGGAAAGACAGCCTCCTACGAGCAGTACTTC. The V gene is TRBV9, the J gene TRBJ2-7; D is perhaps TRBD1 (5 bases). V gave up 0 bases and J gave up 0 bases, with 10 bases separating them. Germline values: CDR1 SGDLS, CDR2 YYNGEE. The CDR3 length is 15 residues.

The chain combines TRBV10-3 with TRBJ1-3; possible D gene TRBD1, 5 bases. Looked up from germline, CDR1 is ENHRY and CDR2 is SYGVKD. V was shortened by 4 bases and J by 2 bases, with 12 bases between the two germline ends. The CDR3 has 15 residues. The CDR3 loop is CAISVGQGPGNTIYF. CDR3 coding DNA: TGTGCCATCAGTGTTGGGCAGGGACCTGGAAACACCATATATTTT.

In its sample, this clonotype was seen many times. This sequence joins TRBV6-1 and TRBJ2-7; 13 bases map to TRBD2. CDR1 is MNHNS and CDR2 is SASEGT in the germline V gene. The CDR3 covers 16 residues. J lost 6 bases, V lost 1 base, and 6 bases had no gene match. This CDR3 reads CASSEDGGTSGIEQYF. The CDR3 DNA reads TGTGCCAGCAGTGAAGACGGTGGGACTAGCGGGATCGAGCAGTACTTC.

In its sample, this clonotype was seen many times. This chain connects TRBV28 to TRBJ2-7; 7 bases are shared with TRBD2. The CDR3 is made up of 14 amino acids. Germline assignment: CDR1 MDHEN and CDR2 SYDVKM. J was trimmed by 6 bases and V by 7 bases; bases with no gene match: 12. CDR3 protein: CASTLADSSFEQYF. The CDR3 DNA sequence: TGTGCCAGCACGCTAGCGGATTCCTCTTTCGAGCAGTACTTC.

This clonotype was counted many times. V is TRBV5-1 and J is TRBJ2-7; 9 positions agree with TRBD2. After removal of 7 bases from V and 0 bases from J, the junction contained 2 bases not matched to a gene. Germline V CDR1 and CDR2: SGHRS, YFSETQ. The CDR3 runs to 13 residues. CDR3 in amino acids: CASRLAVSYEQYF. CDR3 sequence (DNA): TGCGCCAGCCGACTAGCGGTCTCCTACGAGCAGTACTTC.

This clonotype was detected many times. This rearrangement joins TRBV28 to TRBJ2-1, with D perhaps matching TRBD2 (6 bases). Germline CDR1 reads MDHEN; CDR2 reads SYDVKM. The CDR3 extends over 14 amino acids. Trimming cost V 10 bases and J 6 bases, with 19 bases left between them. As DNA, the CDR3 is TGTGCCACCTCATTATACGGGGGAGTCAATGAGCAGTTCTTC. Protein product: CATSLYGGVNEQFF.

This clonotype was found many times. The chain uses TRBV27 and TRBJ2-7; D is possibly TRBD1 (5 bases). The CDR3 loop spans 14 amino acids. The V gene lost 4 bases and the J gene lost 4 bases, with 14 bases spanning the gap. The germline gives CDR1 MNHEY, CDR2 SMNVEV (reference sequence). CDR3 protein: CASSSSVGAYEQYF. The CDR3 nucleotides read TGTGCCAGCAGTTCCTCGGTTGGGGCGTACGAGCAGTACTTC.

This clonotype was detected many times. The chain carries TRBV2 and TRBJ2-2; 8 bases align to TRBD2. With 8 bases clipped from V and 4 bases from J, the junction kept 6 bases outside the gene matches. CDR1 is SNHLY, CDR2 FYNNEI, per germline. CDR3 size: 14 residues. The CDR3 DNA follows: TGTGCCAGCCGAGCGGGAGTTGTCACCGGGGAGCTGTTTTTT. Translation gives CASRAGVVTGELFF.

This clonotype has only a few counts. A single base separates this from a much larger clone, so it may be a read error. The CDR3 DNA reads TGTGCCAGCAGCTTAGGCGGGACTAGCGCCTACGAGCAGCACTTC. This translates into CASSLGGTSAYEQHF. This chain links TRBV11-2 with TRBJ2-7, with 10 bases that match TRBD2. The CDR3 has 15 residues. In germline, CDR1 is SGHAT, CDR2 FQNNGV.

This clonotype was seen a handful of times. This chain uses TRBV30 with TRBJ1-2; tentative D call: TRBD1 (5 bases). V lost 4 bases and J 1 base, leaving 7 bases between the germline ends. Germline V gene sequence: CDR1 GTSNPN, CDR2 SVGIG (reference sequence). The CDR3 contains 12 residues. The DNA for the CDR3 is TGTGCCTGGAACGGGGGTAACTATGGCTACACCTTC. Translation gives CAWNGGNYGYTF.

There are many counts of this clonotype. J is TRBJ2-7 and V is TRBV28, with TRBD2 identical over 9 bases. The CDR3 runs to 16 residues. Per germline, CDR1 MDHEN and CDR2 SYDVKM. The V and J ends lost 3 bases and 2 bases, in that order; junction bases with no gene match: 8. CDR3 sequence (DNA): TGTGCCAGCAGTTTGGATCTAGCGGGATCCCCCTACGAGCAGTACTTC. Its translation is CASSLDLAGSPYEQYF.

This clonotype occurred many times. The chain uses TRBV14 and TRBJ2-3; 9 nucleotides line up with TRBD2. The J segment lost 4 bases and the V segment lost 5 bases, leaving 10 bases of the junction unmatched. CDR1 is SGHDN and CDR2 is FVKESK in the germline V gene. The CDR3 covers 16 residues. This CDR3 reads CASSGIAGVGADTQYF. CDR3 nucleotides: TGTGCCAGCAGCGGGATAGCGGGAGTCGGCGCAGATACGCAGTATTTT.

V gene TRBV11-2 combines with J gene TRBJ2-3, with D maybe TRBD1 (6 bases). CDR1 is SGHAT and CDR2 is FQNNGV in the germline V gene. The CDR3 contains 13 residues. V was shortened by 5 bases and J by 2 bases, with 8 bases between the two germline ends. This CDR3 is CASSRTDTDTQYF. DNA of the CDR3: TGTGCCAGCAGCCGGACAGACACAGATACGCAGTATTTT.

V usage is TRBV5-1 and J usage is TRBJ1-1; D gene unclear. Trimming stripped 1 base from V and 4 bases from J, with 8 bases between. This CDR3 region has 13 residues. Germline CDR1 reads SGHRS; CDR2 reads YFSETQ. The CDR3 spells CASSLQRSTEAFF. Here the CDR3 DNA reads TGCGCCAGCAGCTTGCAACGTAGCACTGAAGCTTTCTTT.

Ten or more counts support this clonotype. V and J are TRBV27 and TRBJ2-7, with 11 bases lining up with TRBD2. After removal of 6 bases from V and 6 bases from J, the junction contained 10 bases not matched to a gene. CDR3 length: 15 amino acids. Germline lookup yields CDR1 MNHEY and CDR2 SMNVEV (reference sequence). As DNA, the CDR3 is TGTGCCAGCAGCCCAATACTAGCGGGAGTTGCCGAGCAGTACTTC. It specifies CASSPILAGVAEQYF.

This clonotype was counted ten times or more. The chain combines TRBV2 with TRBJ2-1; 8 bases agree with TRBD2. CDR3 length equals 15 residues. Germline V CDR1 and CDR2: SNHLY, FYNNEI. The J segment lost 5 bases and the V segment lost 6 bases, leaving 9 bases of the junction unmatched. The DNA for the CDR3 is TGTGCCAGCAGCTATAGGACTAGCTATAACAATGAGCAGTTCTTC. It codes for CASSYRTSYNNEQFF.

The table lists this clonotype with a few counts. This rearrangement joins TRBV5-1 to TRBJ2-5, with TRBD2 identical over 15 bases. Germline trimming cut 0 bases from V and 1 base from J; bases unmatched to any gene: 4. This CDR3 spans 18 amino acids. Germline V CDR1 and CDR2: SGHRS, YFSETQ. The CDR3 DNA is TGCGCCAGCAGCTTGGCCGGACTAGCGGGAGGGGGCCAAGAGACCCAGTACTTC. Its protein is CASSLAGLAGGGQETQYF.

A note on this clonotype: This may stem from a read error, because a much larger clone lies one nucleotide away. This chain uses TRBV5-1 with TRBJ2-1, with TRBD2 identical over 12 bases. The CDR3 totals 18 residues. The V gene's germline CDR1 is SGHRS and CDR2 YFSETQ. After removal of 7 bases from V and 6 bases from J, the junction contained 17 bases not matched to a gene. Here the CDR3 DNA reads TGCGCCAGCGAGCATCGACTGAGACTAGCGGGAGACGGCAATGAGCAGTTCTTC. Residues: CASEHRLRLAGDGNEQFF.

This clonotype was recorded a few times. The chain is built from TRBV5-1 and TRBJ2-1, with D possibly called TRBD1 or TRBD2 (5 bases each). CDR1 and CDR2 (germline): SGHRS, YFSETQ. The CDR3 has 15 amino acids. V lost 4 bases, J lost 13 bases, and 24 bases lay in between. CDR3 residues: CASSLAGTGRIGQFF. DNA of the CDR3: TGCGCCAGCAGCCTAGCCGGGACCGGTAGGATTGGTCAGTTCTTC.

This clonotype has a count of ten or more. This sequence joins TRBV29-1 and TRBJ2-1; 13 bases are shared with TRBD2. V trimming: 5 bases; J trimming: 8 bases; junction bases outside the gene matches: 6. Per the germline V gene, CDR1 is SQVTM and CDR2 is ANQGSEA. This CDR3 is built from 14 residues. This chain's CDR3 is CSVIGLAGAHEQFF. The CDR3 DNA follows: TGCAGCGTTATCGGACTAGCGGGAGCTCATGAGCAGTTCTTC.

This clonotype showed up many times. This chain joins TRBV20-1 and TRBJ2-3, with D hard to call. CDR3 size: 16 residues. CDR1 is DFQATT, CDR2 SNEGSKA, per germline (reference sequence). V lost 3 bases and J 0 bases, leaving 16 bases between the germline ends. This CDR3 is CSARDRGEASTDTQYF. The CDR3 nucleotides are TGCAGTGCTAGGGACCGAGGAGAGGCTAGCACAGATACGCAGTATTTT.

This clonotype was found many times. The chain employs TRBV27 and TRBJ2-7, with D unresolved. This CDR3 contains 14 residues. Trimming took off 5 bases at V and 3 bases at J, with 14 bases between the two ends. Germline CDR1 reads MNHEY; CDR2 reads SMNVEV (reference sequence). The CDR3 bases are TGTGCCAGCAGTCCTCCGGGCCCGATCTACGAGCAGTACTTC. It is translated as CASSPPGPIYEQYF.

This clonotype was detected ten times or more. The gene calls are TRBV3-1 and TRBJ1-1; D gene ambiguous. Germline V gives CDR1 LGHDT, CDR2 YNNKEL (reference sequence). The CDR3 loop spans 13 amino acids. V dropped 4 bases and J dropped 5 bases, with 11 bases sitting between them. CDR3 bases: TGTGCCAGCAGCCCGACGGGTTTAACTGAAGCTTTCTTT. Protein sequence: CASSPTGLTEAFF.

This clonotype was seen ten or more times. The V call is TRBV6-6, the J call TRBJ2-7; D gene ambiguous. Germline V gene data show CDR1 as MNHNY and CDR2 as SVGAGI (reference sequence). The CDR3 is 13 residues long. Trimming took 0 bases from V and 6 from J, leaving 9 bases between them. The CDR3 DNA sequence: TGTGCCAGCAGTTACTCGAATGGATTCGAGCAGTACTTC. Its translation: CASSYSNGFEQYF.

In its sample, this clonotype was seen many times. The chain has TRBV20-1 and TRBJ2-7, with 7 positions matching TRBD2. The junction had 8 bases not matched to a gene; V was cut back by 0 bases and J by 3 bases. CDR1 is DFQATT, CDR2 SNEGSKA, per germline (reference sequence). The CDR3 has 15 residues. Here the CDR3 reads CSARDLMAGDYEQYF. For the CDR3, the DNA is TGCAGTGCTAGAGACTTGATGGCGGGAGACTACGAGCAGTACTTC.